The rows below give T cell receptor beta chains drawn from one sample of a study of blood T cell repertoires in COVID-19. Clones were read by immunoSEQ multiplex PCR, and TCRdb kept only the in-frame ones, dropping some. The sample comprises about 44,000 clones, 85% to 95% of which are singletons, and around 0.37% rests with the top ten. Sequencing used peripheral blood. All receptors come from a middle-aged man with COVID-19, enrolled during active disease. Each CDR3 is given without its conserved first and last residue.

V,J,CDR3
TRBV5-1,TRBJ1-1,ASSFSGRGSGTEAF
TRBV12-2,TRBJ2-7,ASISGRTAYEQY
TRBV19,TRBJ1-5,ASSLRGQGRNQPQH
TRBV4-3,TRBJ2-1,ASSPPGLAGGEQF
TRBV2,TRBJ2-3,ASSLPFAGGTDTQY
TRBV11-3,TRBJ2-1,ASSLKGLGASGEQF
TRBV4-1,TRBJ1-1,ASSQDRGNTEAF
TRBV2,TRBJ2-2,ASSVATSIDTGELF
TRBV9,TRBJ2-7,ASSLTSGSSVEQY
TRBV9,TRBJ1-2,ASSSNPSSYGYT
TRBV10-3,TRBJ2-3,ALGDTADTQY
TRBV4-1,TRBJ2-7,ASSQDGHRYEQY
TRBV10-3,TRBJ2-7,AISNPQGASYEQY
TRBV5-1,TRBJ2-5,ASSLAGTGGQETQY
TRBV6-5,TRBJ2-7,ASSLGTGASYEQY
TRBV2,TRBJ1-1,ASSVPGVPTEAF
TRBV6-5,TRBJ2-2,ASSAGRTGELF
TRBV18,TRBJ2-1,ASSLTGLRYEQF
TRBV7-8,TRBJ2-7,ASRAGERGAGFYEQY
TRBV18,TRBJ2-1,ASSPGAEQF
TRBV27,TRBJ2-7,ATRDSGDYEQY
TRBV29-1,TRBJ1-2,SADRGGLDGYT
TRBV5-1,TRBJ2-1,ASSLAGREGRLF
TRBV6-5,TRBJ2-1,ASSKTGVSGDEQF
TRBV7-2,TRBJ2-1,ASSSVGSGRGYNEQF
TRBV19,TRBJ1-2,ASSTRTANYGYT
TRBV2,TRBJ1-1,ASSPGTGVENTEAF
TRBV7-9,TRBJ2-1,ASSLDLAGVDEQF
TRBV4-1,TRBJ2-5,ASSQVARGTVETQY
TRBV19,TRBJ1-2,ASSTPGVWANGYT
TRBV27,TRBJ1-1,ASSLMGQGGTEAF
TRBV7-2,TRBJ2-3,ASSLGGQGGTDTQY
TRBV9,TRBJ2-3,ASSVTTGGGTDTQY
TRBV18,TRBJ1-2,ASSPTGDYGYT
TRBV6-5,TRBJ1-5,ASGRLSQQPQH
TRBV28,TRBJ1-5,ASSLLTGSNQPQH
TRBV7-2,TRBJ1-6,ASGTNRGSPLH
TRBV5-8,TRBJ1-1,ASSSIPGLINTEAF
TRBV4-3,TRBJ1-5,ASSQEGTGYQPQH
TRBV5-6,TRBJ1-5,ASTLGTTGIQH
TRBV19,TRBJ2-3,ASSPGTGSPDTQY
TRBV3-1/TRBV3-2,TRBJ2-1,ASSFRGSGNEQF
TRBV7-2,TRBJ2-3,ASSSRLAGVVDTQY
TRBV30,TRBJ1-2,AWSTVVYGYT